This entry is about one TCR beta chain. There is no known antigen for this receptor. Base qualities are not at hand, and no much larger clone is one base apart. Ficoll-Paque density gradient centrifugation was used to isolate PBMCs. This entry is derived from a study of T-cell memory formation after mild COVID-19 (dated by TCRdb to the early 2020s). Regarding the research as a whole: TCR sequence clusters from the two donors were found to be largely donor specific. In two donors, T-cell clones that expanded and contracted after mild COVID-19 were followed by sequencing TCRalpha and TCRbeta repertoires longitudinally. Two young, previously healthy adult volunteers made up the cohort, one male and one female.

The CDR3 numbers 13 residues from cysteine through phenylalanine. Of the read, only the CDR3 DNA is kept; its 39 bases are in frame from base 1. V is pared back by 5 bases and J by 4 bases, with 14 bases lying between the germline termini. The germline V gene (reference sequence) yields DFQATT for CDR1 and SNEGSKA for CDR2. General study outcomes and caveats: The second-wave clones that peaked on day 37 were not confirmed to be SARS-CoV-2 specific. The study included only two mild cases, and larger cohorts that include severe cases with pre-infection samples were judged to be necessary. Clones that contracted from day 15 to 85 showed balanced CD4/CD8 phenotypes, whereas a second wave of clones that expanded from day 15 to 37 leaned towards CD4+. Contracting CD4+ clones were found mainly in CM and EM memory subsets, while CD8+ clones were enriched in EMRA. The detection of some responding clones in pre-infection memory suggests that pre-existing cross-reactive memory T cells joined the SARS-CoV-2 response.

Sequenced using an Illumina NovaSeq 6000. TCRalpha and TCRbeta cDNA libraries were constructed by 5'RACE with constant-segment primers, with sample barcodes and unique molecular identifiers being introduced. RNA was extracted from every sample with Trizol reagent. Libraries were amplified in two PCR steps, with a second sample barcode and Illumina TruSeq adapters added in the second step. Sequencing of libraries was performed on an Illumina NovaSeq with 2 x 150 bp paired-end reads. Regarding the original processing steps: With migec v1.2.7, reads were demultiplexed and then collapsed into UMI-guided consensus sequences. Using mixcr v2.1.11, UMI consensuses were aligned to TRA and TRB V and J templates and then assembled into clonotypes. A clonotype was counted as expanded or contracted only when both edgeR and NoisET called the clonotype significant, with the noise models trained on biological replicates. For edgeR calls, the cutoffs were a false discovery rate-adjusted p below 0.01 and a log2 fold-change threshold of 1. As an exploratory analysis of dynamics, PCA with hierarchical clustering was applied to max-normalized trajectories of the 1000 most abundant clonotypes. Separately sequenced CD4+ and CD8+ repertoires were used to assign the CD4 or CD8 phenotype of responding clones. TCRdb reanalyzed the raw reads on its own, using fastp at Q25 for trimming and MiXCR for clone calling, and kept in-frame beta chains. Identical CDR3 proteins give one entry, which carries the most common genes and DNA. TCRdb, not the original authors, processed these V and J calls. The sample table records roughly 110,000 distinct CDR3 sequences; over 10% of these occur just once. Clones ranked in the top ten supply 27% of the sample.

The clonotype originates from an adult woman who had mild COVID-19 (a few samples of this study predate the infection). The sample titles of this study are shuffled in the database, so cell type and time point are left out; the donor was told from shared clones. The chain couples TRBV20-1 to TRBJ1-1; a tentative D call is TRBD1 (6 bases match). Source material: PBMCs or a T cell subset sorted from them (not recorded which). The DNA reads as follows: TGCAGTGCTTTCGCCCAGGGGAGCACTGAAGCTTTCTTT. This encodes CSAFAQGSTEAFF.